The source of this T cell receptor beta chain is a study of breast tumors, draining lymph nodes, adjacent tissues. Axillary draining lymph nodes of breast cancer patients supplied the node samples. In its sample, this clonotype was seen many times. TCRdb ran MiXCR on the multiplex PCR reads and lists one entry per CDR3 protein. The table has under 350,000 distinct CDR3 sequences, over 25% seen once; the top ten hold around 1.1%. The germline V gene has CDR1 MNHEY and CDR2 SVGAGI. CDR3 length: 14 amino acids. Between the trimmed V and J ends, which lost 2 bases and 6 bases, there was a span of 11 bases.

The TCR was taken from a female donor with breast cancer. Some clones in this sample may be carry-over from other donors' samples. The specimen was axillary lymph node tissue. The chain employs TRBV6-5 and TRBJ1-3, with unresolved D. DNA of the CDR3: TGTGCCAGCAGTTACAGTCCTGGCGAAAACACCATATATTTT. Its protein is CASSYSPGENTIYF.